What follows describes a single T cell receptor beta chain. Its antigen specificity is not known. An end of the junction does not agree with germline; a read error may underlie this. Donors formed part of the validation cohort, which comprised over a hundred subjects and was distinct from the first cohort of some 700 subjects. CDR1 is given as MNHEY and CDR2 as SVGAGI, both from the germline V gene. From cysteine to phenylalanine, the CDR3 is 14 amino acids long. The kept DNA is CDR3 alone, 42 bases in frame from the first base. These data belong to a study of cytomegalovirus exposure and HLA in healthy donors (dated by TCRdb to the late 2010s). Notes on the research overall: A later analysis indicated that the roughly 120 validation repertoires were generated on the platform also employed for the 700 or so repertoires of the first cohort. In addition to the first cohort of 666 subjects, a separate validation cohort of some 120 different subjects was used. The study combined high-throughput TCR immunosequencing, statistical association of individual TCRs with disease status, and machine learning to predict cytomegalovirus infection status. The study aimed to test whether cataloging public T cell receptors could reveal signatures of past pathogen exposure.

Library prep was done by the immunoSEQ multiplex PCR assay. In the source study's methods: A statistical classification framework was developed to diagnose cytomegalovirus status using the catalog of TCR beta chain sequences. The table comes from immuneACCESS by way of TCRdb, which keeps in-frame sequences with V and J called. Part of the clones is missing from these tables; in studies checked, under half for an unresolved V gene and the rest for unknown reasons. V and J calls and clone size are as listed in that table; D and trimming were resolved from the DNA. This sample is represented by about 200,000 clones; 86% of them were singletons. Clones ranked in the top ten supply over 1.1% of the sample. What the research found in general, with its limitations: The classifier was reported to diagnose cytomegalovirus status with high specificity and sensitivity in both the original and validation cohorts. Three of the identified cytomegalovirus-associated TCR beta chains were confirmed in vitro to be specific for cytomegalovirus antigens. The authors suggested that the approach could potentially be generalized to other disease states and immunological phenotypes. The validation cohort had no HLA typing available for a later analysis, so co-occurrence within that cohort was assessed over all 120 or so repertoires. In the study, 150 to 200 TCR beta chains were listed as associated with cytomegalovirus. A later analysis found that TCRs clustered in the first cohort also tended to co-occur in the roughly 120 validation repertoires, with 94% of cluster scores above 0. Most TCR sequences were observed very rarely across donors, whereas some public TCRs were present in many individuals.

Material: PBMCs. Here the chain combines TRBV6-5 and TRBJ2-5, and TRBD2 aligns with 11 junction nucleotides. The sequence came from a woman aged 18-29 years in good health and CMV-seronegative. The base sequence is TGTGCCAGCAGTTCCCCCACTAGCGGGAGTTCCGCCGACTTC. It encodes CASSSPTSGSSADF.